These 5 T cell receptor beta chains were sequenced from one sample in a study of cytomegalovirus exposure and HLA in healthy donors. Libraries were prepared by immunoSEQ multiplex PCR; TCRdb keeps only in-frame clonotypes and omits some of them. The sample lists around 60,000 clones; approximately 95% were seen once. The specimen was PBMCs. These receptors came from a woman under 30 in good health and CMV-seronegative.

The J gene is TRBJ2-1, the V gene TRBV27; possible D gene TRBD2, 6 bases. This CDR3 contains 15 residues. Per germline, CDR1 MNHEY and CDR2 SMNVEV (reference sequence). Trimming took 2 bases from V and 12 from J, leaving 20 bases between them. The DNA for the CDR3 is TGTGCCAGCAGTTTAATGGGGGAGGCCCTTTCGGGGCAGTTCTTC. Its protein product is CASSLMGEALSGQFF.

This CDR3 is CASTPDVVHSQYEQYF. For the CDR3, the DNA is TGTGCCAGCACCCCCGACGTTGTGCACAGCCAGTACGAGCAGTACTTC. The chain has TRBV2 and TRBJ2-7; D unresolved. Trimming pared 7 bases from V and 4 bases from J, leaving 23 bases between. The CDR3 runs 16 residues. CDR1 and CDR2 (germline): SNHLY, FYNNEI.

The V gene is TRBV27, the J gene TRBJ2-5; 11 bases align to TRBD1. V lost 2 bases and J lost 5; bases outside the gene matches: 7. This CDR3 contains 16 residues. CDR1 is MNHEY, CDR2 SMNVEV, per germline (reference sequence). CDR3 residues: CASSLVRTGGRETQYF. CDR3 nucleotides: TGTGCCAGCAGTTTAGTGCGGACAGGGGGCCGGGAGACCCAGTACTTC.

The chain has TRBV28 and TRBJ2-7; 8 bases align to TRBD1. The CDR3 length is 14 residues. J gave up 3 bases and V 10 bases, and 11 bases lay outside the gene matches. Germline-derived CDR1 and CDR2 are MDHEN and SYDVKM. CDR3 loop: CATTAPGQVYEQYF. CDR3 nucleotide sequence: TGTGCCACCACAGCACCGGGACAGGTCTACGAGCAGTACTTC.

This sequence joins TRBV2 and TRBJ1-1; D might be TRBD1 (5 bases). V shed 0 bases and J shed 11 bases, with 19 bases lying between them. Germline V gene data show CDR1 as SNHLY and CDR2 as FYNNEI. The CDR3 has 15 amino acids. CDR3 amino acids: CASSEALGQGRKAFF. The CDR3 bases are TGTGCCAGCAGTGAAGCGCTTGGGCAGGGAAGGAAGGCTTTCTTT.